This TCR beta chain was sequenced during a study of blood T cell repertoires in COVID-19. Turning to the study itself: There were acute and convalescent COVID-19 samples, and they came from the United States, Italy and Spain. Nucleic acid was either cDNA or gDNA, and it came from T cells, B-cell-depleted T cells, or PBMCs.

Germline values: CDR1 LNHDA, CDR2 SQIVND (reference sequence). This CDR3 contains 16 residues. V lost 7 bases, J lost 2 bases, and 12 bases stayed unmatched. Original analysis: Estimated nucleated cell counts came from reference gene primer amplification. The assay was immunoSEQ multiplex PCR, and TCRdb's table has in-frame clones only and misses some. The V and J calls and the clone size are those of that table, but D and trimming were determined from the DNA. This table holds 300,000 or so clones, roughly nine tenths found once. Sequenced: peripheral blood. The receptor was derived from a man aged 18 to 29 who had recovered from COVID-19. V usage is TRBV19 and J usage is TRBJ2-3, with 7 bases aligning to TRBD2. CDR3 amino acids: CASTPNSAGLTDTQYF. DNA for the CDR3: TGTGCCAGTACCCCCAATTCAGCGGGGCTCACAGATACGCAGTATTTT.